This T cell receptor (beta chain) emerged from a study of blood T cell repertoires in COVID-19. There are 15 residues in the CDR3. Trimming left V 1 base short and J 8 bases short, with 12 bases between. The V gene's germline CDR1 is SGHTA and CDR2 FQGNSA. Data came from immunoSEQ multiplex PCR; TCRdb stores just in-frame clones and leaves some out. This table holds some 90,000 clones, 89% found once. V is TRBV7-2 and J is TRBJ1-6; D gene uncertain. This clonotype originated in a man aged 50 or older with COVID-19, enrolled during active disease. The sequenced sample was peripheral blood. In nucleotides, the CDR3 is TGTGCCAGCAGCTTAGATGCCCGGCGGGATTCACCCCTCCACTTT. The encoded protein is CASSLDARRDSPLHF.